The present T cell receptor (beta chain) was sequenced within a study of Tregs in tolerant kidney transplant recipients. Trimming took off 4 bases at V and 2 bases at J, with 15 bases between the two ends. The CDR3 length is 15 residues. Germline values: CDR1 SGHNT, CDR2 YYREEE (reference sequence). The nonmyeloablative bone marrow transplants came from related graft donors, with transient mixed chimerism. This table comes from immunoSEQ multiplex PCR, and its TCRdb copy is limited to in-frame clones, with some not included. The repertoire table contains about 5,300 clones. In regard to this clone: The read terminates 3 residues before the CDR3 end, so the remaining end is supplied by the germline J gene.

Sample: CD4+ T cells from blood (PBMCs), taken roughly 14 months after the transplant. The chain recombines TRBV5-4 with TRBJ2-5; D possibly corresponds to TRBD1 (6 bases). The TCR originated in a human patient who received a combined kidney and bone marrow transplant. Some T cells here may be from the graft donor. CDR3 region: CASSAVRTDQETQYF. Partial CDR3 DNA: TGTGCCAGCAGCGCCGTAAGGACAGATCAAGAGACC.